This entry lists 28 T cell receptor beta chains sequenced from one sample in a study of blood T cells in healthy people across ages. Sample-barcoded 5' priming and a J-beta primer mix drove a second PCR of roughly 6 to 12 cycles. TCRdb passed the 5' RACE reads through MiXCR, listing each CDR3 protein once. The profile shows roughly 860,000 distinct CDR3 sequences, 62% of them singletons. Input material: blood. These receptors were obtained from a young man in good health.

This clonotype was counted a few times. This may be a read error: a much more frequent sequence differs by one nucleotide. The chain links TRBV11-2 to TRBJ1-5; no reliable D call. The CDR3 loop spans 13 amino acids. The V gene lost 4 bases and the J gene lost 3 bases, with 7 bases spanning the gap. Germline V gene data show CDR1 as SGHAT and CDR2 as FQNNGV. The CDR3 reads CASSWTPNQPQHF. For the CDR3, the DNA is TGTGCCAGCAGCTGGACTCCCAATCAGCCCCAGCATTTT.

This clonotype was seen a few times. This chain joins TRBV6-5 and TRBJ2-1; D is possibly TRBD2 (6 bases). Germline lookup yields CDR1 MNHEY and CDR2 SVGAGI. Deletions cut 2 bases from V and 12 bases from J, with 26 bases between. This CDR3 has 17 residues. CDR3 in amino acids: CASSYDSGAGGVSRQFF. In DNA form, the CDR3 reads TGTGCCAGCAGTTACGATTCTGGGGCAGGAGGGGTGTCAAGGCAGTTCTTC.

This chain links TRBV6-4 with TRBJ2-3; 10 nucleotides agree with TRBD2. V shed 5 bases and J 2 bases; nucleotides not matched to a gene: 4. The germline CDR1 and CDR2 sequences are MRHNA and SNTAGT. The CDR3 has 15 residues. In nucleotides, the CDR3 is TGTGCCAGCAGTACTAGCGGGGCCCCCACAGATACGCAGTATTTT. Amino acids: CASSTSGAPTDTQYF.

This chain joins TRBV7-2 and TRBJ2-5, with D perhaps TRBD1 (6 bases). V shed 1 base and J shed 0 bases, with 9 bases lying between them. Looked up from germline, CDR1 is SGHTA and CDR2 is FQGNSA. The CDR3 sequence is 15 residues long. The CDR3 sequence is CASSLGTAYQETQYF. The CDR3 coding sequence is TGTGCCAGCAGCTTAGGGACAGCGTACCAAGAGACCCAGTACTTC.

This rearrangement joins TRBV27 to TRBJ2-2; 7 bases are shared with TRBD1. This CDR3 region has 15 residues. Losses at the gene ends were 2 bases for V and 4 bases for J; bases not matched to a gene: 4. CDR1 and CDR2 from the germline V gene are MNHEY and SMNVEV (reference sequence). CDR3 loop: CASSLGDRATGELFF. The DNA for the CDR3 is TGTGCCAGCAGTTTAGGTGACAGGGCCACCGGGGAGCTGTTTTTT.

The chain has TRBV20-1 and TRBJ2-1; a possible D gene is TRBD2 (5 bases). The germline gives CDR1 DFQATT, CDR2 SNEGSKA (reference sequence). V lost 5 bases, J lost 0 bases, and 17 bases lay in between. The CDR3 consists of 16 residues. The CDR3 DNA reads as TGCAGTGCTGGAACCGGGGTGAAGAGCTCCTACAATGAGCAGTTCTTC. Protein product: CSAGTGVKSSYNEQFF.

V gene TRBV28 combines with J gene TRBJ2-5; TRBD1 matches 8 bases. The J call is uncertain, as TRBJ2-7 better fits the DNA end. This CDR3 spans 15 amino acids. Germline-derived CDR1 and CDR2 are MDHEN and SYDVKM. CDR3 sequence (DNA): TGTGCCAGCAGTTGGCGAGACAGGGGAACCTACGAGCAGTACTTC. Its protein is CASSWRDRGTYEQYF.

This clonotype was counted a few times. The chain is built from TRBV12-3 or TRBV12-4 and TRBJ1-2; a weak D match, TRBD1 (5 bases). Trimming shortened V by 6 bases and J by 7 bases, and 15 bases separated the two germline ends. This CDR3 has 13 amino acids. The CDR3 DNA reads TGTGCCAGCAGCCAGGGAGGGGCCGGTGGCTACACCTTC. Encoded protein: CASSQGGAGGYTF.

J is TRBJ2-3 and V is TRBV20-1; TRBD2 matches at 9 bases. Trimming took 6 bases from V and 10 from J; bases not matched to a gene: 11. Looked up from germline, CDR1 is DFQATT and CDR2 is SNEGSKA (reference sequence). The CDR3 has 13 amino acids. DNA of the CDR3: TGCAGTGCCCCTAGCGGGGCGGTGGATGCGCAGTATTTT. Translating gives CSAPSGAVDAQYF.

This clonotype was recorded a few times. This sequence joins TRBV12-3 or TRBV12-4 and TRBJ2-4, with TRBD1 matching over 7 bases. V trimming: 6 bases; J trimming: 0 bases; junction bases outside the gene matches: 8. The CDR3 loop spans 16 amino acids. CDR3 loop: CASSQGQVIAKNIQYF. The CDR3 DNA is TGTGCCAGCAGCCAAGGACAGGTGATAGCCAAAAACATTCAGTACTTC.

The J gene is TRBJ2-7, the V gene TRBV20-1, with TRBD1 identical over 7 bases. Germline-derived CDR1 and CDR2 are DFQATT and SNEGSKA (reference sequence). The CDR3 length is 14 residues. J gave up 1 base and V 6 bases, and 9 bases lay outside the gene matches. The CDR3 here is CSAGKGAQSYEQYF. For the CDR3, the DNA is TGCAGTGCCGGAAAGGGGGCGCAGTCCTACGAGCAGTACTTC.

This clonotype was seen at least ten times. A much more abundant neighbour one base away suggests this may be a read error. V is TRBV5-1 and J is TRBJ2-1, with a tentative D call TRBD2 (5 bases). With 4 bases removed from V and 4 bases from J, the gap between germline ends came to 12 bases. CDR1 and CDR2 (germline): SGHRS, YFSETQ. The CDR3 length is 14 residues. As DNA, the CDR3 is TGCGCCAGCAGCGCCTGGAGCGGATACAATGAGCAGTTCTTC. Its protein product is CASSAWSGYNEQFF.

Only a few counts were recorded for this clonotype. The rearrangement links TRBV4-2 to TRBJ2-1; D may be TRBD1 (7 bases). V was trimmed by 2 bases and J by 10 bases, leaving 24 bases between them. Germline V lookup: CDR1 LGHNA, CDR2 YNFKEQ. The CDR3 extends over 17 amino acids. CDR3 in amino acids: CASSQSQGGRRGAEQFF. CDR3 nucleotides: TGTGCCAGCAGCCAATCCCAGGGGGGTAGGCGGGGAGCGGAGCAGTTCTTC.

The J gene is TRBJ1-5, the V gene TRBV7-9; D is possibly TRBD1 (6 bases). The CDR3 runs to 18 residues. Germline CDR1 and CDR2: SEHNR and FQNEAQ (reference sequence). Trimming pared 1 base from V and 0 bases from J, leaving 16 bases between. CDR3 region: CASSLGGMGAFSNQPQHF. CDR3 nucleotide sequence: TGTGCCAGCAGCTTAGGGGGGATGGGGGCTTTTAGCAATCAGCCCCAGCATTTT.

The rearrangement joins TRBV7-9 to TRBJ1-2; unclear D gene. Germline CDR1 SEHNR, CDR2 FQNEAQ (reference sequence). V lost 1 base, J lost 1 base, and 10 bases lay in between. The CDR3 has 15 amino acids. The CDR3 loop is CASSLDIGLNYGYTF. For the CDR3, the DNA is TGTGCCAGCAGCTTAGATATCGGCCTTAACTATGGCTACACCTTC.

The V call is TRBV5-6, the J call TRBJ2-5, with 11 bases matching TRBD1. Losses at the gene ends were 2 bases for V and 1 base for J; bases not matched to a gene: 4. CDR3 length equals 16 residues. Germline lookup yields CDR1 SGHDT and CDR2 YYEEEE. Here the CDR3 reads CASSFAGQGAQETQYF. CDR3 in DNA: TGTGCCAGCAGCTTTGCCGGACAGGGGGCCCAAGAGACCCAGTACTTC.

The chain has TRBV7-9 and TRBJ1-2, with D unresolved. CDR3 length equals 13 residues. Germline V gene sequence: CDR1 SEHNR, CDR2 FQNEAQ (reference sequence). The V end was cut by 0 bases, the J end by 4 bases, with 6 bases between. The CDR3 here is CASSLALSYGYTF. Here the CDR3 DNA reads TGTGCCAGCAGCTTAGCGCTGTCCTATGGCTACACCTTC.

In this sample, this clonotype turned up a few times. The rearrangement links TRBV6-5 to TRBJ2-3; D is undetermined. The germline gives CDR1 MNHEY, CDR2 SVGAGI. The CDR3 runs 14 residues. The V gene lost 6 bases and the J gene lost 4 bases, with 14 bases spanning the gap. Here the CDR3 reads CASSPGSVADTQYF. CDR3 in DNA: TGTGCCAGCAGCCCCGGGTCAGTTGCAGATACGCAGTATTTT.

This sequence joins TRBV7-9 and TRBJ2-5; 11 bases line up with TRBD2. Germline loops: CDR1 SEHNR, CDR2 FQNEAQ (reference sequence). The CDR3 is 17 residues long. After removal of 2 bases from V and 5 bases from J, the junction contained 10 bases not matched to a gene. In DNA form, the CDR3 reads TGTGCCAGCAGCTTACTGGGACTAGCGGCCGGGGTGGAGACCCAGTACTTC. Amino acid sequence: CASSLLGLAAGVETQYF.

The CDR3 spells CASEGSAPYYEQYF. The CDR3 DNA reads as TGTGCCAGTGAAGGATCGGCCCCCTACTACGAGCAGTACTTC. The chain links TRBV11-3 to TRBJ2-7; unclear D gene. The CDR3 spans 14 residues. CDR1 is SGHNT and CDR2 is YENEEA in the germline V gene. The germline V and J ends were trimmed by 9 bases and 3 bases, with 18 bases remaining between them. Full variable domain (missing parts from reference TRBV11-3 and TRBJ2-7): EAGVVQSPRYKIIEKKQPVAFWCNPISGHNTLYWYLQNLGQGPELLIRYENEEAVDDSQLPKDRFSAERLKGVDSTLKIQPAELGDSAVYLCASEGSAPYYEQYFGPGTRLTVT.

J is TRBJ1-2 and V is TRBV4-2, with D possibly being TRBD1 (5 bases). CDR3 length equals 15 residues. The ends were cut back, 1 base at V and 5 bases at J, with 14 bases in the middle. CDR1 is LGHNA and CDR2 is YNFKEQ in the germline V gene. CDR3 residues: CASSQGDGLLYGYTF. The CDR3 coding sequence is TGTGCCAGCAGCCAAGGGGACGGCCTACTATATGGCTACACCTTC.

CDR3 sequence: CAWSFDLGGGNGYTF. The CDR3, as DNA: TGTGCCTGGAGTTTCGACCTCGGAGGAGGGAATGGCTACACCTTC. The genes are TRBV30 and TRBJ1-2; D not resolved. The CDR3 length is 15 residues. Trimming left V 2 bases short and J 6 bases short, with 19 bases between. Germline CDR1 and CDR2: GTSNPN and SVGIG (reference sequence).

The J gene is TRBJ2-7, the V gene TRBV27; the D gene is possibly TRBD1 (6 bases). The CDR3 consists of 15 residues. The V end was cut by 5 bases, the J end by 5 bases, with 19 bases between. Germline loops: CDR1 MNHEY, CDR2 SMNVEV (reference sequence). CDR3 sequence reads: CASSATGPITDEQYF. The CDR3 DNA follows: TGTGCCAGCAGTGCCACAGGGCCCATTACGGACGAGCAGTACTTC.

This chain links TRBV29-1 with TRBJ1-2; D might be TRBD1 (6 bases). This CDR3 has 12 amino acids. Per germline, CDR1 SQVTM and CDR2 ANQGSEA. V gave up 3 bases and J gave up 5 bases, with 10 bases separating them. CDR3 amino acids: CSVESTGYGYTF. In nucleotides, the CDR3 is TGCAGCGTTGAGTCGACAGGTTATGGCTACACCTTC.

Only a few counts were recorded for this clonotype. The chain employs TRBV9 and TRBJ1-6, with D perhaps matching TRBD1 (6 bases). Germline assignment: CDR1 SGDLS and CDR2 YYNGEE. The CDR3 sequence is 16 residues long. The V end was cut by 4 bases, the J end by 9 bases, with 20 bases between. The CDR3, as DNA: TGTGCCAGCAGCTCGGAGGGGGGGCAAGTCGGTTCACCCCTCCACTTT. Its protein is CASSSEGGQVGSPLHF.

The chain joins TRBV21-1 to TRBJ2-7. TRBV21-1 is assigned pseudogene status. The CDR3 sequence is 13 residues long. The CDR3 reads CASSETKPYEQYF. The DNA for the CDR3 is TGTGCCAGCAGCGAGACAAAACCCTACGAGCAGTACTTC.

The V and J genes are TRBV6-5 and TRBJ2-7; no definite D call. Trimming took 6 bases from V and 3 from J, leaving 15 bases between them. Germline lookup yields CDR1 MNHEY and CDR2 SVGAGI. This CDR3 contains 14 residues. The DNA of the CDR3 is TGTGCCAGCAGCCTGCTTCCCCTACGCTACGAGCAGTACTTC. Amino acids: CASSLLPLRYEQYF.

The chain employs TRBV29-1 and TRBJ2-2; possibly TRBD1 for D (6 bases). The CDR3 spans 15 residues. In germline, CDR1 is SQVTM, CDR2 ANQGSEA. Trimming removed 3 bases at V and 6 bases at J, with 17 bases between. The CDR3 DNA reads as TGCAGCGTTGAGGCGGCAGGGGCAAGTCCCGGGGAGCTGTTTTTT. Translated, it gives CSVEAAGASPGELFF.